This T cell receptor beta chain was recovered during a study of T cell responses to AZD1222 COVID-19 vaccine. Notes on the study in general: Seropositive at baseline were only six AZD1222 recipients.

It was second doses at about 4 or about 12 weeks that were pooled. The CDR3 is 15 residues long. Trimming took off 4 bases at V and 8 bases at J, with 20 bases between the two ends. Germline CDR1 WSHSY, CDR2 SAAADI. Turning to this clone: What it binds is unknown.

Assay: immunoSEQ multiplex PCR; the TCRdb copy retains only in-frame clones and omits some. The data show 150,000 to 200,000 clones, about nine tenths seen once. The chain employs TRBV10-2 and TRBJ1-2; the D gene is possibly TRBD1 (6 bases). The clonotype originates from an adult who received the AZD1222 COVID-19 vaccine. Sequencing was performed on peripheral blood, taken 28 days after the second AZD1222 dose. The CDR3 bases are TGCGCCAGCAGTGCTCGGGACACCCGAGTTTGGGGCTACACCTTC. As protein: CASSARDTRVWGYTF.